What follows describes a single TCR beta chain. The sample belongs to a study of blood T cell repertoires in COVID-19. Sequencing was performed with immunoSEQ multiplex PCR; in TCRdb, only in-frame clones are kept and a portion is missing. This table has 300,000 to 400,000 clones, roughly 89% appearing once. Trimming removed 8 bases from V and 7 bases from J; junction bases left unmatched: 9. This CDR3 has 13 amino acids. Per the germline V gene, CDR1 is WSHSY and CDR2 is SAAADI. The gene calls are TRBV10-2 and TRBJ1-2; 8 nucleotides align to TRBD1. The specimen was peripheral blood. This receptor was identified in a young woman who had recovered from COVID-19. CDR3 sequence: CASRDRGLGGYTF. CDR3 nucleotides: TGCGCCAGCCGAGACAGGGGCTTAGGTGGCTACACCTTC.